The rows below give T cell receptor beta chains drawn from one sample of a study of blood T cell repertoires in COVID-19. Generated by immunoSEQ multiplex PCR, the TCRdb table keeps only in-frame clones and is missing some. This table holds around 130,000 clones, roughly three quarters found once. The specimen sequenced was peripheral blood. Receptor source: a human donor in a cohort sampled during active COVID-19. CDR3s include the opening cysteine and the closing phenylalanine or tryptophan. A D gene is named only where the DNA matches it firmly. Some rows mark clone size as missing; the rest say once, few, many or name a class of expanded clone.

>TRBJ1-1|.|TRBV5-6|.
CASSFEKGLEAFF
TGTGCCAGCAGCTTCGAAAAGGGGCTAGAAGCTTTCTTT
>TRBJ1-5|few|TRBV30|.
CAWSGAGGNQPQHF
TGTGCCTGGAGTGGGGCAGGGGGCAATCAGCCCCAGCATTTT
>TRBJ2-7|.|TRBV11-3|.
CASSQGQAYEQYF
TGTGCCAGCAGTCAGGGGCAGGCCTACGAGCAGTACTTC
>TRBJ2-5|.|TRBV6-5|TRBD1
CASSKDRVVETQYF
TGTGCCAGCTCGAAGGACAGGGTAGTAGAGACCCAGTACTTC
>TRBJ1-1|.|TRBV7-6|TRBD1
CASSPWTGVMNTEAFF
TGTGCCAGCAGCCCGTGGACAGGAGTCATGAACACTGAAGCTTTCTTT
>TRBJ1-1|.|TRBV5-1|.
CASSLAGDKNTEAFF
TGCGCCAGCAGCTTGGCAGGGGACAAGAACACTGAAGCTTTCTTT
>TRBJ2-1|.|TRBV28|TRBD2
CASSFLAGGVNEQFF
TGTGCCAGCAGTTTTCTGGCGGGAGGGGTCAATGAGCAGTTCTTC
>TRBJ2-7|.|TRBV6-1|TRBD2
CASSEAAGGPYEQYF
TGTGCCAGCAGTGAAGCGGCGGGGGGGCCCTACGAGCAGTACTTC
>TRBJ2-7|.|TRBV30|.
CAWNSGQIYEQYF
TGTGCCTGGAACAGCGGGCAGATCTACGAGCAGTACTTC
>TRBJ1-4|.|TRBV19|.
CASSIGLMKKLFF
TGTGCCAGTAGTATAGGCCTAATGAAAAAACTGTTTTTT
>TRBJ2-5|.|TRBV3-1/TRBV3-2|TRBD2
CASSQESAGEETQYF
TGTGCCAGCAGCCAAGAGAGCGCGGGAGAAGAGACCCAGTACTTC
>TRBJ1-2|few|TRBV5-1|.
CASSPRQTLNYGYTF
TGCGCCAGCTCACCCAGACAGACACTTAACTATGGCTACACCTTC
>TRBJ1-6|.|TRBV6-2/TRBV6-3|.
CASSGNRGGRVNSPLHF
TGTGCCAGCAGTGGTAACAGAGGAGGGCGGGTTAATTCACCCCTCCACTTT
>TRBJ2-1|.|TRBV5-1|.
CASSFAGTTNYNEQFF
TGCGCCAGCAGCTTCGCCGGGACAACCAACTACAATGAGCAGTTCTTC
>TRBJ1-2|.|TRBV20-1|.
CSAGINYGYTF
TGCAGTGCCGGGATTAACTATGGCTACACCTTC
>TRBJ2-7|.|TRBV30|TRBD2
CAWGGTSGVYEQYF
TGTGCCTGGGGAGGGACTAGCGGGGTCTACGAGCAGTACTTC